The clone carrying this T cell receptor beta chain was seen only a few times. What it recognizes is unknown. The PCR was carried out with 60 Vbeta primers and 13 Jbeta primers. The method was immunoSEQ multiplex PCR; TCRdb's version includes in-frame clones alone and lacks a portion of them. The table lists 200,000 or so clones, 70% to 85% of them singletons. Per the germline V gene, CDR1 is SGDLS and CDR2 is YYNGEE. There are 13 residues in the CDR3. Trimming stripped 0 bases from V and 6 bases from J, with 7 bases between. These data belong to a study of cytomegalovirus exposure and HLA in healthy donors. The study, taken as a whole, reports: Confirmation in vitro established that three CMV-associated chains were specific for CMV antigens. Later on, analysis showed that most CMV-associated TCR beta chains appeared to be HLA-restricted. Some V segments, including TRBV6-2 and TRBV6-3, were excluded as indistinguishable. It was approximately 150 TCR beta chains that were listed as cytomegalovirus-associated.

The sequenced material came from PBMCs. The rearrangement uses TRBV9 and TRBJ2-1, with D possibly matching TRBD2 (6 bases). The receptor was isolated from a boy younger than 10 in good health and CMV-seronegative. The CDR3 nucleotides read TGTGCCAGCAGCGTAGGACTAGGCAATGAGCAGTTCTTC. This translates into CASSVGLGNEQFF.